The 15 T cell receptor beta chains presented below share a single source sample, sequenced in a study of T cells in Graves' hyperthyroidism and ophthalmopathy. Amplification targeted TCR beta CDR3 regions from RNA transcripts. The HTBI primer set served for first-round RT-PCR of the TCR CDR3. From the multiplex PCR reads, TCRdb called clonotypes with MiXCR, one entry per CDR3 protein. The sample shows roughly 500,000 distinct CDR3 sequences, 20% to 25% of them seen only once. The sequenced sample was blood. These receptors originate from a woman in her 70s with Graves' ophthalmopathy.

A word on this clonotype: A read error may be the cause here, since a much bigger clone is one base away. The rearrangement links TRBV6-1 to TRBJ1-1; tentatively, D is TRBD1 (6 bases). The CDR3 has 15 amino acids. Germline lookup yields CDR1 MNHNS and CDR2 SASEGT. The CDR3 bases are TGTGCCAGCAGTGAAGTGTTTCGGGGGCACACCGAAGCTTTCTTT. Translated, it gives CASSEVFRGHTEAFF.

This clonotype was picked up a small number of times. The chain recombines TRBV12-3 or TRBV12-4 with TRBJ2-1, with 7 bases aligning to TRBD2. This CDR3 has 12 residues. V shed 6 bases, J shed 7 bases, and the junction held 3 bases outside the gene matches. CDR3 residues: CASRSGVNEQFF. In DNA, the CDR3 is TGTGCCAGCAGGAGCGGGGTGAATGAGCAGTTCTTC.

V is TRBV19 and J is TRBJ1-5; 8 bases are shared with TRBD1. With V trimmed by 5 bases and J by 3 bases, 12 bases remained unmatched. The length of the CDR3 is 17 residues. The germline CDR1 and CDR2 sequences are LNHDA and SQIVND (reference sequence). The CDR3 region has the DNA TGTGCCAGTAGTCCCCATGACAGGGGAAAGACCAATCAGCCCCAGCATTTT. It yields the protein CASSPHDRGKTNQPQHF.

The chain recombines TRBV18 with TRBJ2-1; maybe TRBD2 (5 bases). Germline loops: CDR1 KGHSH, CDR2 LQKENI. This CDR3 comprises 17 residues. Trimming took 5 bases from V and 0 from J, leaving 17 bases between them. CDR3 nucleotides: TGTGCCAGCTCAGGGAGACTAACGGGAAGCTCCTACAATGAGCAGTTCTTC. Protein product: CASSGRLTGSSYNEQFF.

This clonotype appeared many times. The V and J genes are TRBV7-3 and TRBJ2-1; the match to TRBD1 covers 10 bases. J gave up 8 bases and V 0 bases, and 1 base lay outside the gene matches. Germline CDR1 and CDR2: SGHTA and FQGTGA. This CDR3 contains 14 residues. The CDR3 nucleotides are TGTGCCAGCAGCTTAACGGGGACAGGGGATGAGCAGTTCTTC. Translated, it gives CASSLTGTGDEQFF.

In this sample, this clonotype turned up a few times. The chain combines TRBV6-1 with TRBJ1-1; D is uncertain. The V gene lost 0 bases and the J gene lost 6 bases, with 14 bases spanning the gap. The CDR3 consists of 15 residues. In germline, CDR1 is MNHNS, CDR2 SASEGT. CDR3 region: CASSEAHGRHAEAFF. The CDR3 bases are TGTGCCAGCAGTGAAGCGCACGGGCGCCATGCTGAAGCTTTCTTT.

In its sample, this clonotype was seen a few times. The CDR3 sequence is CSARSLRDGTDTQYF. Written as DNA, the CDR3 is TGCAGTGCGAGGAGTCTACGGGATGGCACAGATACGCAGTATTTT. The chain has TRBV20-1 and TRBJ2-3, with a tentative D call TRBD2 (5 bases). The germline V gene has CDR1 DFQATT and CDR2 SNEGSKA (reference sequence). V lost 6 bases and J lost 1, with 17 bases in between. The CDR3 runs 15 residues.

This clonotype turned up a few times. The rearrangement uses TRBV30 and TRBJ1-1; a possible D gene is TRBD1 (5 bases). The CDR3 has 12 residues. Germline values: CDR1 GTSNPN, CDR2 SVGIG (reference sequence). Deletions cut 5 bases from V and 11 bases from J, with 18 bases between. The CDR3 sequence: CAWGTVSGGAFF. The CDR3 nucleotides read TGTGCCTGGGGGACCGTAAGTGGGGGGGCTTTCTTT.

V is TRBV30 and J is TRBJ1-5; D gene uncertain. V was clipped by 1 base and J by 10 bases, with 14 bases between them. CDR3 length: 13 residues. CDR1 is GTSNPN, CDR2 SVGIG, per germline (reference sequence). The CDR3 region has the DNA TGTGCCTGGAGTGGGTCTTCGTCAGGACCCCAGCATTTT. Protein: CAWSGSSSGPQHF. The full variable domain, rest sourced from reference TRBV30 and TRBJ1-5, is SQTIHQWPATLVQPVGSPLSLECTVEGTSNPNLYWYRQAAGRGLQLLFYSVGIGQISSEVPQNLSASRPQDRQFILSSKKLLLSDSGFYLCAWSGSSSGPQHFGDGTRLSIL.

V usage is TRBV6-2 or TRBV6-3 and J usage is TRBJ2-3; 10 bases are a match to TRBD2. This CDR3 comprises 15 residues. Germline V gives CDR1 MNHEY, CDR2 SVGEGT. V shed 6 bases and J 5 bases; nucleotides not matched to a gene: 8. CDR3 in DNA: TGTGCCAGCAGATCAGCGGGAGGGCTGGGAGATACGCAGTATTTT. It is translated as CASRSAGGLGDTQYF.

V is TRBV30 and J is TRBJ2-1, with D maybe TRBD2 (5 bases). The V and J ends lost 5 bases and 0 bases respectively, with 11 bases between them. Germline assignment: CDR1 GTSNPN and CDR2 SVGIG (reference sequence). CDR3 length: 14 residues. The CDR3 sequence: CAWGLPGSYNEQFF. The CDR3 DNA reads TGTGCCTGGGGACTTCCCGGCTCCTACAATGAGCAGTTCTTC.

The V and J genes are TRBV6-5 and TRBJ2-5; either TRBD1 or TRBD2 may fit D (5 bases each). CDR3 size: 13 residues. Germline loops: CDR1 MNHEY, CDR2 SVGAGI. V was shortened by 1 base and J by 2 bases, with 5 bases between the two germline ends. This chain's CDR3 is CASSYWGQETQYF. The CDR3 bases are TGTGCCAGCAGTTACTGGGGGCAAGAGACCCAGTACTTC.

This clonotype was found many times. The chain has TRBV12-3 or TRBV12-4 and TRBJ2-5; D might be TRBD1 (5 bases). The CDR3 has 14 residues. Trimming pared 2 bases from V and 5 bases from J, leaving 12 bases between. The CDR3 DNA reads as TGTGCCAGCAGTTTACACGGCAGGGCGGAGACCCAGTACTTC. Translation: CASSLHGRAETQYF.

This clonotype was seen just once. A much larger clone lies one base from this, so it may be a read error. The CDR3 end shows no conserved phenylalanine or tryptophan, and so a read error is likely. The rearrangement joins TRBV7-2 to TRBJ2-7; the D gene is possibly TRBD2 (6 bases). Germline V CDR1 and CDR2: SGHTA, FQGNSA. The CDR3 spans 16 residues. Deletions cut 0 bases from V and 0 bases from J, with 12 bases between. The CDR3 DNA reads as TGTGCCAGCAGCTTAGCAGGTCAGGGAGGCTCCTACGAGCAGTACCTC. This sequence encodes CASSLAGQGGSYEQYL.

The table lists this clonotype with a few counts. This chain links TRBV6-2 or TRBV6-3 with TRBJ1-3, with D perhaps matching TRBD1 (6 bases). The CDR3 is 15 amino acids. The V gene's germline CDR1 is MNHEY and CDR2 SVGEGT. Trimming shortened V by 7 bases and J by 1 base, and 14 bases separated the two germline ends. As DNA, the CDR3 is TGTGCCAGCATCCGGGACAACGGTTCTGGAAACACCATATATTTT. It codes for CASIRDNGSGNTIYF.